This T cell receptor (beta chain) was captured by sequencing in a study of shared clonotypes between healthy human individuals. Study-wide points: Clonotype sharing among donors likely depends on sequencing depth.

The V gene lost 1 base and the J gene lost 5 bases, with 12 bases spanning the gap. The CDR3 runs 15 residues. Germline CDR1 SGHVS, CDR2 FNYEAQ. Selected positively for CCR7 and CD45RO-negative, naive CD8 cells excluded terminally differentiated effector memory CD45RA+ cells. Sequencing used immunoSEQ multiplex PCR; TCRdb keeps in-frame clones, though not all of them. This sample has about 2.2 million clones; just under 95% occur once, and the top ten carry 1.5% to 2%. With regard to this clone: What it binds is not known.

The sequencing sample was made of naive CD8+ T cells from PBMCs. The V call is TRBV7-6, the J call TRBJ1-3; possible D gene TRBD1, 5 bases. This sequence originates from a young man in good health. Some clones in this sample may be carry-over from other donors' samples. CDR3 protein: CASSLGRDVRNTIYF. The CDR3, as DNA: TGTGCCAGCAGCTTAGGACGGGACGTAAGAAACACCATATATTTT.